These 21 T cell receptor beta chains share one sample of origin, sequenced in a study of a mutant IDH1 vaccine in newly diagnosed glioma. Their antigen targets remain unknown. The method was immunoSEQ multiplex PCR; TCRdb's version includes in-frame clones alone and lacks a portion of them. There are about 38,000 clones in the sample; roughly 74% occur only once, and roughly 5.5% lies in the top ten. Time point denoted: week 5, during vaccination. Each vaccine dose was 300 ug of mutant IDH1 20-mer peptide, with topical imiquimod. The specimen was PBMCs, collected from a glioma patient whose treatment included an IDH1 peptide vaccine. The source is a man aged 40-50 years with glioma.

The V gene is TRBV5-1, the J gene TRBJ1-4; TRBD1 agrees at 9 bases. There are 15 residues in the CDR3. Per the germline V gene, CDR1 is SGHRS and CDR2 is YFSETQ. The V gene end was trimmed by 3 bases and the J gene end by 8 bases; junction bases not matched to a gene: 8. CDR3 region: CASSWAKQGAEKLFF. CDR3 coding DNA: TGCGCCAGCAGCTGGGCCAAACAGGGGGCCGAAAAACTGTTTTTT.

The chain joins TRBV9 to TRBJ2-5, with 13 bases aligning to TRBD2. With 2 bases clipped from V and 5 bases from J, the junction kept 6 bases outside the gene matches. Germline CDR1 reads SGDLS; CDR2 reads YYNGEE. The CDR3 is 16 residues long. CDR3 sequence: CASSVGGLAGRETQYF. In nucleotides, the CDR3 is TGTGCCAGCAGCGTCGGGGGACTAGCGGGGAGGGAGACCCAGTACTTC.

The V gene is TRBV14, the J gene TRBJ1-3; D uncertain. This CDR3 region has 16 residues. Looked up from germline, CDR1 is SGHDN and CDR2 is FVKESK. V was cut by 3 bases and J by 0 bases, with 12 bases left in between. The CDR3 region has the DNA TGTGCCAGCAGCCAGGGCGGGTTATTCTCTGGAAACACCATATATTTT. Protein sequence: CASSQGGLFSGNTIYF.

The rearrangement joins TRBV30 to TRBJ1-1; possible D gene TRBD1, 6 bases. Germline values: CDR1 GTSNPN, CDR2 SVGIG (reference sequence). CDR3 size: 12 residues. Trimming took off 8 bases at V and 1 base at J, with 11 bases between the two ends. The CDR3 coding sequence is TGTGCCGTAACAGGGTCGAACACTGAAGCTTTCTTT. Translating gives CAVTGSNTEAFF. The full variable domain, completed using reference TRBV30 and TRBJ1-1, is SQTIHQWPATLVQPVGSPLSLECTVEGTSNPNLYWYRQAAGRGLQLLFYSVGIGQISSEVPQNLSASRPQDRQFILSSKKLLLSDSGFYLCAVTGSNTEAFFGQGTRLTVV.

The chain links TRBV2 to TRBJ1-4; D not certain. CDR3 length equals 11 residues. Germline values: CDR1 SNHLY, CDR2 FYNNEI. V was pared by 6 bases and J by 6 bases, with 5 bases between. The chain's CDR3 is CASSRDEKLFF. The CDR3 DNA sequence: TGTGCCAGCAGCCGGGATGAAAAACTGTTTTTT. Together with reference TRBV2 and TRBJ1-4, the CDR3 gives the full variable domain: EPEVTQTPSHQVTQMGQEVILRCVPISNHLYFYWYRQILGQKVEFLVSFYNNEISEKSEIFDDQFSVERPDGSNFTLKIRSTKLEDSAMYFCASSRDEKLFFGSGTQLSVL.

Regarding this clone: The sample carries other DNA sequences with the same CDR3. This sequence joins TRBV5-1 and TRBJ2-5; 8 positions match TRBD2. The germline gives CDR1 SGHRS, CDR2 YFSETQ. The CDR3 is made up of 14 amino acids. Trimming at V came to 0 bases and at J to 2 bases, leaving 0 bases not matched to a gene. The CDR3 sequence: CASSLAGGQETQYF. The CDR3 DNA follows: TGCGCCAGCAGCTTGGCGGGGGGGCAAGAGACCCAGTACTTC.

This clone was recorded only once. The chain recombines TRBV5-4 with TRBJ2-7; TRBD1 agrees at 8 bases. CDR1 is SGHNT and CDR2 is YYREEE in the germline V gene (reference sequence). The CDR3 covers 14 residues. V gave up 0 bases and J gave up 4 bases; unmatched junction bases: 3. CDR3 residues: CASSLGQGAYEQYF. CDR3 bases: TGTGCCAGCAGCTTGGGGCAGGGGGCTTACGAGCAGTACTTC.

A single count supports this clone. J is TRBJ1-3 and V is TRBV15, with D unresolved. V was pared by 0 bases and J by 4 bases, with 4 bases between. The CDR3 is made up of 13 amino acids. CDR1 is LNHNV, CDR2 YYDKDF, per germline (reference sequence). The CDR3 DNA sequence: TGTGCCACCAGCAGAGATTTGGGAAACACCATATATTTT. Translated: CATSRDLGNTIYF.

V is TRBV7-8 and J is TRBJ2-3; D call uncertain. Germline V lookup: CDR1 SGHVS, CDR2 FQNEAQ. V dropped 2 bases and J dropped 3 bases, with 9 bases sitting between them. This CDR3 contains 14 residues. As DNA, the CDR3 is TGTGCCAGCAGCTTACGATACCGGACAGATACGCAGTATTTT. It codes for CASSLRYRTDTQYF.

This clone was observed a single time. The chain links TRBV4-1 to TRBJ2-5, with D perhaps TRBD1 (5 bases). This CDR3 is built from 15 residues. CDR1 MGHRA and CDR2 YSYEKL come from the germline V gene. V was cut by 0 bases and J by 2 bases, with 10 bases left in between. CDR3 nucleotide sequence: TGCGCCAGCAGCCAAGATGGCAGGGCGCAAGAGACCCAGTACTTC. Its protein product is CASSQDGRAQETQYF.

V usage is TRBV5-1 and J usage is TRBJ1-2, with D maybe TRBD1 (6 bases). The length of the CDR3 is 15 residues. Germline V gives CDR1 SGHRS, CDR2 YFSETQ. V lost 4 bases and J 4 bases, leaving 17 bases between the germline ends. The CDR3 region is CASSTSGATGYGYTF. CDR3 DNA: TGCGCCAGCAGCACCTCAGGGGCCACGGGCTATGGCTACACCTTC.

The chain uses TRBV5-1 and TRBJ2-7; the match to TRBD1 covers 8 bases. There are 14 residues in the CDR3. The V segment lost 3 bases and the J segment 2 bases; nucleotides outside the gene matches: 4. Germline lookup yields CDR1 SGHRS and CDR2 YFSETQ. As DNA, the CDR3 is TGCGCCAGCAGCTACCGGACAGGGCCCTACGAGCAGTACTTC. This sequence encodes CASSYRTGPYEQYF.

The rearrangement joins TRBV15 to TRBJ1-1; no clear D. In germline, CDR1 is LNHNV, CDR2 YYDKDF (reference sequence). The ends were cut back, 4 bases at V and 2 bases at J, with 8 bases in the middle. The CDR3 is 13 residues long. CDR3 amino acids: CATSIVRNTEAFF. In nucleotides, the CDR3 is TGTGCCACCAGCATCGTGAGAAACACTGAAGCTTTCTTT.

This clone has only one observation. The rearrangement uses TRBV9 and TRBJ2-5, with D possibly TRBD2 on 7 matching bases. There are 15 residues in the CDR3. Germline lookup yields CDR1 SGDLS and CDR2 YYNGEE. V was trimmed by 1 base and J by 5 bases, leaving 15 bases between them. This CDR3 reads CASSVWGGPTETQYF. DNA of the CDR3: TGTGCCAGCAGCGTATGGGGGGGGCCTACGGAGACCCAGTACTTC.

The V call is TRBV6-6, the J call TRBJ1-2; D gene uncertain. Germline-derived CDR1 and CDR2 are MNHNY and SVGAGI (reference sequence). The CDR3 spans 15 residues. V shed 5 bases and J shed 4 bases, with 17 bases lying between them. The CDR3: CASSQPRQIGYGYTF. CDR3 sequence (DNA): TGTGCCAGCAGTCAGCCCCGGCAGATCGGCTATGGCTACACCTTC.

This sequence joins TRBV5-1 and TRBJ2-7, with 9 bases aligning to TRBD2. V was pared by 0 bases and J by 3 bases, with 4 bases of the junction left unmatched. Germline V gene data show CDR1 as SGHRS and CDR2 as YFSETQ. The CDR3 is made up of 15 amino acids. This chain's CDR3 is CASSLEAGGLYEQYF. CDR3 coding DNA: TGCGCCAGCAGCTTGGAAGCGGGGGGCCTCTACGAGCAGTACTTC. Drawing the rest from reference TRBV5-1 and TRBJ2-7, the complete variable domain is KAGVTQTPRYLIKTRGQQVTLSCSPISGHRSVSWYQQTPGQGLQFLFEYFSETQRNKGNFPGRFSGRQFSNSRSEMNVSTLELGDSALYLCASSLEAGGLYEQYFGPGTRLTVT.

The J gene is TRBJ2-5, the V gene TRBV7-2; D gene ambiguous. This CDR3 is 14 amino acids long. V was pared by 1 base and J by 7 bases, with 13 bases between. CDR1 SGHTA and CDR2 FQGNSA come from the germline V gene. CDR3 sequence (DNA): TGTGCCAGCAGCTTAGAGTTCGGGCTCGGGACCCAGTACTTC. Translation: CASSLEFGLGTQYF.

This clone has only one observation. V and J are TRBV6-5 and TRBJ2-5, with D perhaps matching TRBD1 or TRBD2 (5 bases each). V lost 4 bases and J lost 5, with 14 bases in between. The CDR3 loop spans 14 amino acids. Germline assignment: CDR1 MNHEY and CDR2 SVGAGI. In DNA form, the CDR3 reads TGTGCCAGCAGTTCGGCCGGGGCGAGGGAGACCCAGTACTTC. Translation gives CASSSAGARETQYF.

This clone showed up just a few times. The chain uses TRBV18 and TRBJ1-5; 8 bases agree with TRBD1. V dropped 6 bases and J dropped 4; count of bases not matched to a gene: 2. Germline V gene data show CDR1 as KGHSH and CDR2 as LQKENI. The CDR3 is made up of 13 amino acids. The CDR3 sequence is CASSTGVNQPQHF. CDR3 sequence (DNA): TGTGCCAGCTCGACAGGGGTAAATCAGCCCCAGCATTTT.

V usage is TRBV7-2 and J usage is TRBJ1-1; D is possibly TRBD1 (5 bases). There are 12 residues in the CDR3. Germline CDR1 SGHTA, CDR2 FQGNSA. The V and J ends lost 8 bases and 6 bases respectively, with 13 bases between them. CDR3 sequence (DNA): TGTGCCAGCCGGTCTTGGGGGGCTGAAGCTTTCTTT. Translation gives CASRSWGAEAFF.

The chain joins TRBV19 to TRBJ2-5; 14 nucleotides match TRBD2. The V and J ends lost 5 bases and 2 bases, in that order; junction bases with no gene match: 7. The CDR3 covers 17 residues. The germline gives CDR1 LNHDA, CDR2 SQIVND (reference sequence). CDR3 sequence reads: CASSRTSGGTLQETQYF. DNA for the CDR3: TGTGCCAGTAGTCGGACTAGCGGGGGGACCCTACAAGAGACCCAGTACTTC.